This TCR beta chain was profiled in a study of blood T cell repertoires in COVID-19. Study background: The United States, Italy and Spain were the sources of the acute and convalescent COVID-19 samples. Sample material is recorded as cDNA or gDNA derived from T cells, B-cell-depleted T cells, or PBMCs.

Note on this clone: Different DNA sequences within this sample yield the same CDR3.

V lost 4 bases and J 5 bases, leaving 11 bases between the germline ends. CDR1 and CDR2 (germline): MDHEN, SYDVKM. The CDR3 runs to 13 residues. Per the original data handling: For nucleated cells, counts were estimated from reference gene primer amplification. Profiling relied on immunoSEQ multiplex PCR, and the TCRdb table lists in-frame clones only, not all of them. Clonal size and the V and J genes are those of that table, whereas D and trimming came from the DNA. The top ten hold 7.2% of the sample, which has around 320,000 clones, around 85% seen once. V usage is TRBV28 and J usage is TRBJ2-5; the D gene is possibly TRBD2 (6 bases). Sequencing was done on a sample of peripheral blood. This sequence was found in a human donor in a cohort sampled during active COVID-19. The CDR3, as DNA: TGTGCCAGCAGTTATTCAGGGAGGGAGACCCAGTACTTC. It codes for CASSYSGRETQYF. Supplemented by reference TRBV28 and TRBJ2-5, the full variable domain reads DVKVTQSSRYLVKRTGEKVFLECVQDMDHENMFWYRQDPGLGLRLIYFSYDVKMKEKGDIPEGYSVSREKKERFSLILESASTNQTSMYLCASSYSGRETQYFGPGTRLLVL.